These T cell receptor beta chains were read from a single sample in a study of cytomegalovirus exposure and HLA in healthy donors. Assay: immunoSEQ multiplex PCR; the TCRdb copy retains only in-frame clones and omits some. Of more than 90,000 clones listed, 70% to 80% were seen once; the top ten hold 7.5% to 9%. Sequencing was done on a sample of PBMCs. Receptor source: a female donor in good health and CMV-seronegative. CDR3s include the opening cysteine and the closing phenylalanine or tryptophan. D genes are given only for firm matches. Some rows have no size entry. The others give once, few or many, or a class for an expanded clone.

clone_size: NA; d_call: TRBD2; v_call: TRBV19; j_call: TRBJ2-7; cdr3_aa: CASSSGRVKYEQYF; cdr3_nt: TGTGCCAGTAGCAGCGGGAGAGTCAAGTACGAGCAGTACTTC
clone_size: NA; d_call: NA; v_call: TRBV11-1; j_call: TRBJ2-2; cdr3_aa: CASTPGGTNTGELFF; cdr3_nt: TGTGCCAGCACCCCAGGCGGGACCAACACCGGGGAGCTGTTTTTT
clone_size: NA; d_call: NA; v_call: TRBV6-1; j_call: TRBJ2-2; cdr3_aa: CASSEVYFMTGAEPGELFF; cdr3_nt: TGTGCCAGCAGTGAAGTTTATTTCATGACAGGAGCGGAGCCCGGGGAGCTGTTTTTT
clone_size: NA; d_call: NA; v_call: TRBV7-9; j_call: TRBJ2-3; cdr3_aa: CSSSLTLFWGKGTDTQYF; cdr3_nt: TGTTCCAGCAGCTTAACCCTTTTTTGGGGTAAGGGGACAGATACGCAGTATTTT
clone_size: NA; d_call: TRBD2; v_call: TRBV10-3; j_call: TRBJ2-1; cdr3_aa: CAISELTSGRSYNEQFF; cdr3_nt: TGTGCCATCAGTGAGTTGACTAGCGGGAGGTCCTACAATGAGCAGTTCTTC
clone_size: NA; d_call: TRBD2; v_call: TRBV5-6; j_call: TRBJ2-7; cdr3_aa: CASSLILAGGREQYF; cdr3_nt: TGTGCCAGCAGCTTGATTCTAGCGGGAGGGCGCGAGCAGTACTTC
clone_size: NA; d_call: NA; v_call: TRBV6-1; j_call: TRBJ1-3; cdr3_aa: CASSPMVGGTIYF; cdr3_nt: TGTGCCAGCAGCCCAATGGTCGGGGGCACCATATATTTT
clone_size: NA; d_call: TRBD1; v_call: TRBV28; j_call: TRBJ2-1; cdr3_aa: CASSLPRTGVIYNEQFF; cdr3_nt: TGTGCCAGCAGTTTACCTAGGACAGGGGTAATTTACAATGAGCAGTTCTTC
clone_size: NA; d_call: TRBD1; v_call: TRBV14; j_call: TRBJ2-7; cdr3_aa: CASSQDGQGDSYEQYF; cdr3_nt: TGTGCCAGCAGCCAAGACGGGCAGGGGGACTCCTACGAGCAGTACTTC
clone_size: once; d_call: TRBD2; v_call: TRBV6-5; j_call: TRBJ2-2; cdr3_aa: CASSPLAGFRELFF; cdr3_nt: TGTGCCAGCAGCCCTCTAGCGGGGTTCAGGGAGCTGTTTTTT
clone_size: NA; d_call: TRBD1; v_call: TRBV5-6; j_call: TRBJ2-7; cdr3_aa: CASSLGQGTREQYF; cdr3_nt: TGTGCCAGCAGCTTGGGACAGGGGACCCGCGAGCAGTACTTC
clone_size: NA; d_call: NA; v_call: TRBV7-8; j_call: TRBJ2-7; cdr3_aa: CASSLVQGPSAEQYF; cdr3_nt: TGTGCCAGCAGCTTAGTCCAGGGCCCCTCCGCCGAGCAGTACTTC
clone_size: NA; d_call: TRBD1; v_call: TRBV29-1; j_call: TRBJ2-1; cdr3_aa: CSSRTGSYNEQFF; cdr3_nt: TGCAGCTCGCGGACAGGTTCCTACAATGAGCAGTTCTTC
clone_size: NA; d_call: NA; v_call: TRBV6-5; j_call: TRBJ2-1; cdr3_aa: CASRGGTPNEQFF; cdr3_nt: TGTGCCAGCAGAGGGGGTACTCCTAATGAGCAGTTCTTC
clone_size: NA; d_call: NA; v_call: TRBV4-3; j_call: TRBJ2-5; cdr3_aa: CASSQDHEGSWETQYF; cdr3_nt: TGCGCCAGCAGCCAAGATCACGAGGGTTCGTGGGAGACCCAGTACTTC
clone_size: NA; d_call: TRBD1; v_call: TRBV9; j_call: TRBJ1-1; cdr3_aa: CASSVGQGALNTEAFF; cdr3_nt: TGTGCCAGCAGCGTAGGACAGGGGGCTCTGAACACTGAAGCTTTCTTT
clone_size: NA; d_call: NA; v_call: TRBV30; j_call: TRBJ1-1; cdr3_aa: CALQKDTEAFF; cdr3_nt: TGTGCCCTTCAGAAAGACACTGAAGCTTTCTTT
clone_size: NA; d_call: TRBD2; v_call: TRBV19; j_call: TRBJ2-1; cdr3_aa: CASTDKGISGGLYNEQFF; cdr3_nt: TGTGCCAGTACCGACAAGGGTATTAGCGGGGGTCTGTACAATGAGCAGTTCTTC
clone_size: NA; d_call: TRBD1; v_call: TRBV18; j_call: TRBJ2-7; cdr3_aa: CASSPPRDSYEQYF; cdr3_nt: TGTGCCAGCTCACCACCTCGGGACAGCTACGAGCAGTACTTC
clone_size: NA; d_call: NA; v_call: TRBV28; j_call: TRBJ1-2; cdr3_aa: CASSLQAANYGYTF; cdr3_nt: TGTGCCAGCAGTCTACAGGCCGCTAACTATGGCTACACCTTC
clone_size: NA; d_call: NA; v_call: TRBV7-6; j_call: TRBJ1-6; cdr3_aa: CASRLKGDSPLHF; cdr3_nt: TGTGCCAGCAGATTGAAAGGGGATTCACCCCTCCACTTT
clone_size: NA; d_call: TRBD2; v_call: TRBV28; j_call: TRBJ2-7; cdr3_aa: CASSFTSGNTYEQYF; cdr3_nt: TGTGCCAGCAGTTTTACTAGCGGTAACACCTACGAGCAGTACTTC
clone_size: NA; d_call: NA; v_call: TRBV15; j_call: TRBJ1-3; cdr3_aa: CATSDRTLSSGNTIYF; cdr3_nt: TGTGCCACCAGCGATCGTACCCTAAGCTCTGGAAACACCATATATTTT
clone_size: once; d_call: NA; v_call: TRBV4-1; j_call: TRBJ2-7; cdr3_aa: CASSQERNYEQYF; cdr3_nt: TGCGCCAGCAGCCAAGAGCGAAATTACGAGCAGTACTTC
clone_size: NA; d_call: TRBD2; v_call: TRBV29-1; j_call: TRBJ2-7; cdr3_aa: CSVGLAGPDEQYF; cdr3_nt: TGCAGCGTTGGACTAGCGGGTCCGGACGAGCAGTACTTC
clone_size: NA; d_call: NA; v_call: TRBV5-1; j_call: TRBJ2-5; cdr3_aa: CASSLANLQETQYF; cdr3_nt: TGCGCCAGCAGCTTGGCCAATCTACAAGAGACCCAGTACTTC
clone_size: NA; d_call: NA; v_call: TRBV9; j_call: TRBJ2-2; cdr3_aa: CASSVDSQDYTGELFF; cdr3_nt: TGTGCCAGCAGCGTAGATTCCCAGGACTACACCGGGGAGCTGTTTTTT
clone_size: NA; d_call: TRBD2; v_call: TRBV11-2; j_call: TRBJ2-2; cdr3_aa: CASSLVAGGGTGELFF; cdr3_nt: TGTGCCAGCAGCTTAGTGGCGGGAGGGGGGACCGGGGAGCTGTTTTTT
clone_size: NA; d_call: NA; v_call: TRBV7-8; j_call: TRBJ2-7; cdr3_aa: CASSSRLLVSYEQYF; cdr3_nt: TGTGCCAGCAGCTCCAGGCTACTAGTCTCCTACGAGCAGTACTTC
clone_size: few; d_call: TRBD2; v_call: TRBV18; j_call: TRBJ2-7; cdr3_aa: CASSPPLGGRVYEQYF; cdr3_nt: TGTGCCAGCTCACCACCGTTGGGCGGGAGAGTTTACGAGCAGTACTTC
clone_size: NA; d_call: NA; v_call: TRBV14; j_call: TRBJ2-7; cdr3_aa: CASSQGVYGSLYEQYF; cdr3_nt: TGTGCCAGCAGCCAAGGGGTTTACGGGAGTCTATACGAGCAGTACTTC
clone_size: large; d_call: NA; v_call: TRBV6-6; j_call: TRBJ1-1; cdr3_aa: CASTRNRGPEAFF; cdr3_nt: TGTGCCAGCACCCGCAACAGAGGGCCTGAAGCTTTCTTT
clone_size: NA; d_call: NA; v_call: TRBV7-2; j_call: TRBJ1-2; cdr3_aa: CASSLVAGEGYTF; cdr3_nt: TGTGCCAGCAGCTTAGTAGCTGGAGAAGGCTACACCTTC
clone_size: NA; d_call: NA; v_call: TRBV11-2; j_call: TRBJ2-7; cdr3_aa: CASSFEGVAYEQYF; cdr3_nt: TGTGCCAGCAGCTTCGAAGGGGTGGCCTACGAGCAGTACTTC
clone_size: few; d_call: NA; v_call: TRBV27; j_call: TRBJ2-7; cdr3_aa: CASSTGQSYEQYF; cdr3_nt: TGTGCCAGCAGTACAGGACAGTCCTACGAGCAGTACTTC
clone_size: NA; d_call: TRBD1; v_call: TRBV19; j_call: TRBJ1-5; cdr3_aa: CASYHGGQGSQPQHF; cdr3_nt: TGTGCCAGCTATCACGGGGGACAGGGTAGTCAGCCCCAGCATTTT
clone_size: few; d_call: NA; v_call: TRBV7-9; j_call: TRBJ1-1; cdr3_aa: CASSLADTLGTEAFF; cdr3_nt: TGTGCCAGCAGCTTAGCGGACACCCTGGGCACTGAAGCTTTCTTT
clone_size: NA; d_call: TRBD1; v_call: TRBV4-3; j_call: TRBJ2-5; cdr3_aa: CASSQYRGEETQYF; cdr3_nt: TGCGCCAGCAGCCAATACAGGGGGGAAGAGACCCAGTACTTC
clone_size: NA; d_call: TRBD1; v_call: TRBV6-1; j_call: TRBJ2-6; cdr3_aa: CASSGGQGRSSGANVLTF; cdr3_nt: TGTGCCAGCAGTGGCGGACAGGGTCGGTCATCCGGGGCCAACGTCCTGACTTTC
clone_size: NA; d_call: TRBD2; v_call: TRBV7-9; j_call: TRBJ2-7; cdr3_aa: CASSLTGLAGPLSYEQYF; cdr3_nt: TGTGCCAGCAGCTTAACAGGACTAGCGGGGCCTCTATCCTACGAGCAGTACTTC
clone_size: few; d_call: NA; v_call: TRBV19; j_call: TRBJ1-5; cdr3_aa: CASSYRVNQPQHF; cdr3_nt: TGTGCCAGTAGCTACAGGGTAAATCAGCCCCAGCATTTT
clone_size: medium-sized; d_call: NA; v_call: TRBV19; j_call: TRBJ2-2; cdr3_aa: CASTWTVEGVLFF; cdr3_nt: TGTGCCAGTACCTGGACAGTTGAAGGAGTGCTGTTTTTT